These T cell receptor beta chains were read from a single sample in a study of T cell responses to AZD1222 COVID-19 vaccine. Method: immunoSEQ multiplex PCR; TCRdb's copy keeps in-frame clones and lacks some. Counted here are about 130,000 clones, 88% occurring once; the ten biggest clones make up around 20%. The sample consisted of peripheral blood, taken on day 0 of MenACWY control vaccination. Receptors were obtained from an adult in good health. CDR3s include the opening cysteine and the closing phenylalanine or tryptophan.

>TRBJ2-5|TRBV7-3|15
CASSPGLAGVETQYF
>TRBJ2-7|TRBV28|18
CASSGPPAPGPNSYEQYF
>TRBJ2-7|TRBV18|16
CASSPRGTALTYEQYF
>TRBJ2-7|TRBV5-4|13
CASSLDRPYEQYF
>TRBJ1-3|TRBV5-1|14
CASSAGVLGNTIYF
>TRBJ2-2|TRBV10-2|15
CASRLAGGPTGELFF
>TRBJ2-5|TRBV19|13
CASGGRGMETQYF
>TRBJ1-1|TRBV6-4|13
CASRKTGDTEAFF
>TRBJ2-6|TRBV6-5|15
CASTLRGSGANVLTF
>TRBJ2-7|TRBV25-1|18
CASSEPLGLPGQRYEQYF
>TRBJ1-3|TRBV7-9|15
CASSPTFRDGRTIYF
>TRBJ1-6|TRBV14|18
CASSPGGRGPLYNSPLHF
>TRBJ2-5|TRBV6-5|14
CASSGTGGLETQYF
>TRBJ1-1|TRBV7-7|15
CASSPFSGLNTEAFF
>TRBJ1-2|TRBV19|13
CASSIEGSGGYTF
>TRBJ2-7|TRBV9|14
CASSKGHNSYEQYF
>TRBJ1-2|TRBV6-1|14
CASSEVRDSHGYTF
>TRBJ1-6|TRBV5-1|17
CASSLDGASSYNSPLHF
>TRBJ1-1|TRBV11-2|15
CASSPYVTNRDEAFF
>TRBJ1-5|TRBV28|15
CASSPGQGMGQPQHF
>TRBJ2-4|TRBV2|14
CASIAGTTRNIQYF
>TRBJ1-1|TRBV5-6|15
CASSLALGRNTEAFF
>TRBJ2-7|TRBV5-1|15
CASSPRERGSYEQYF
>TRBJ1-6|TRBV7-9|15
CASSLGARRDSPLHF
>TRBJ2-3|TRBV6-4|14
CASSDRGGEDTQYF
>TRBJ2-1|TRBV7-3|13
CASSPRSYNEQFF
>TRBJ2-7|TRBV19|13
CASSSSGSFEQYF
>TRBJ2-5|TRBV5-4|14
CASHRGTFQETQYF
>TRBJ2-7|TRBV28|13
CASSKGGAYEQYF
>TRBJ1-4|TRBV10-3|13
CAISDRANEKLFF
>TRBJ2-5|TRBV27|13
CASSRTDGETQYF
>TRBJ2-7|TRBV18|15
CASSPLGTGKAEQYF
>TRBJ2-3|TRBV28|12
CASTRGEDTQYF
>TRBJ1-4|TRBV6-5|13
CASIDSWGEKLFF
>TRBJ2-7|TRBV28|14
CASSTGRPRGEQYF
>TRBJ1-6|TRBV5-5|15
CASSPEGGAGLPLHF
>TRBJ2-7|TRBV25-1|12
CASSVEGDEQYF
>TRBJ2-7|TRBV5-4|15
CASSLDPTGVYEQYF
>TRBJ1-1|TRBV21-1|13
CARAVGRNTEAFF
>TRBJ2-3|TRBV19|15
CASSTRTGSTDTQYF
>TRBJ2-7|TRBV27|16
CASKYGGAKSSYEQYF
>TRBJ1-6|TRBV2|17
CASRTGTPGPYNSPLHF
>TRBJ2-7|TRBV10-1|13
CASSESGRGEQYF
>TRBJ1-1|TRBV6-4|15
CASSPRQGMDTEAFF
>TRBJ1-2|TRBV2|17
CASRPPRQGLTNYGYTF
>TRBJ2-1|TRBV3-1/TRBV3-2|15
CASSPLAGGRNEQFF
>TRBJ1-4|TRBV28|15
CASRSPGQTNEKLFF
>TRBJ1-5|TRBV2|13
CASSAGAHQPQHF